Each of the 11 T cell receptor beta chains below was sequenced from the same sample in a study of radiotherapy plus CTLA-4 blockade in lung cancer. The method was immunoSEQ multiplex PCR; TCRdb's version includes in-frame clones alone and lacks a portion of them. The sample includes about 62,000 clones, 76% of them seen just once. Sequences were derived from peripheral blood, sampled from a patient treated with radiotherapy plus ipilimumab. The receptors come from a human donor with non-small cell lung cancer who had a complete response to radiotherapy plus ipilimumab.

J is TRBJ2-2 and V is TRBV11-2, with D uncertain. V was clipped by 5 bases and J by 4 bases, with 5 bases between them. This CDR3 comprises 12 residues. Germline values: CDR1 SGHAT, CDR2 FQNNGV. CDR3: CASSPVTGELFF. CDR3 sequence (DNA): TGTGCCAGCAGCCCAGTCACCGGGGAGCTGTTTTTT.

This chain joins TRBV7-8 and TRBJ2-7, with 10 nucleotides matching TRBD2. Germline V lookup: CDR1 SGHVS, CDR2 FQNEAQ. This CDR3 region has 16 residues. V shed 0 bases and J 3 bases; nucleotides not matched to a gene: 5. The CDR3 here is CASSLAPSGSVYEQYF. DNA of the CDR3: TGTGCCAGCAGCTTAGCGCCTAGCGGGAGCGTCTACGAGCAGTACTTC.

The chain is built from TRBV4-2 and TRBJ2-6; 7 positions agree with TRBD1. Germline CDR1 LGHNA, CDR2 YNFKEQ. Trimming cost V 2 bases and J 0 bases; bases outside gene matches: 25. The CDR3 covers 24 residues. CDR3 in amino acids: CASSQRPQEPGLWDSVSGANVLTF. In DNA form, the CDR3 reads TGTGCCAGCAGCCAACGTCCGCAAGAACCTGGGTTGTGGGACAGTGTCTCTGGGGCCAACGTCCTGACTTTC.

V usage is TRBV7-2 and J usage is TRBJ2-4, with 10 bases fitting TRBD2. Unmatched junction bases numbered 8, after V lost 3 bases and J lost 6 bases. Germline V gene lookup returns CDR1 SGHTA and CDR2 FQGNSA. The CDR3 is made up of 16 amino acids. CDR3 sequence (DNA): TGTGCCAGCAGCTTCCTACTAGCGGGGTTGGGAAACATTCAGTACTTC. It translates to CASSFLLAGLGNIQYF.

CDR3 sequence reads: CASSRTETNTGELFF. The CDR3 bases are TGTGCCAGCAGTCGTACAGAAACGAACACCGGGGAGCTGTTTTTT. The chain joins TRBV6-1 to TRBJ2-2; D is undetermined. The CDR3 runs 15 residues. Trimming removed 5 bases from V and 0 bases from J, with 10 bases in between. Germline-derived CDR1 and CDR2 are MNHNS and SASEGT.

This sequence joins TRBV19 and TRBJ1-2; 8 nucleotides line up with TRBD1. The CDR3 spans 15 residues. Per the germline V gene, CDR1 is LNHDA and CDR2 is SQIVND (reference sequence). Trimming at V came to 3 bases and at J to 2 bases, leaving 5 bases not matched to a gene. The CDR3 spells CASSIQAGGNYGYTF. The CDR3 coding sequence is TGTGCCAGTAGTATCCAGGCAGGGGGCAACTATGGCTACACCTTC.

The CDR3 DNA reads TGTGCCAGCAGTGGCGGAAACTATGGCTACACCTTC. Protein: CASSGGNYGYTF. The chain is built from TRBV25-1 and TRBJ1-2; D gene unclear. V was pared by 4 bases and J by 2 bases, with 5 bases between. The germline V gene has CDR1 MGHDK and CDR2 SYGVNS. The CDR3 length is 12 residues.

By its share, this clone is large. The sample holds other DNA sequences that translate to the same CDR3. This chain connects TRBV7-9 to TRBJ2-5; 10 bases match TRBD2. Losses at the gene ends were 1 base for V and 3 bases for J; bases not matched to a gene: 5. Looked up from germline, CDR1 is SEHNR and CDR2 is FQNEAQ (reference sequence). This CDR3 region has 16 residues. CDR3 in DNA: TGTGCCAGCAGCTTAGGTCCTAGCGGGGGAGAAGAGACCCAGTACTTC. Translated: CASSLGPSGGEETQYF.

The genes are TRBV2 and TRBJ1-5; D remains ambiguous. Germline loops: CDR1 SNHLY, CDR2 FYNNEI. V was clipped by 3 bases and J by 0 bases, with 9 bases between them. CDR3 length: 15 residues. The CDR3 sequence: CASSETNLSNQPQHF. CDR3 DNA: TGTGCCAGCAGTGAGACAAACCTTAGCAATCAGCCCCAGCATTTT.

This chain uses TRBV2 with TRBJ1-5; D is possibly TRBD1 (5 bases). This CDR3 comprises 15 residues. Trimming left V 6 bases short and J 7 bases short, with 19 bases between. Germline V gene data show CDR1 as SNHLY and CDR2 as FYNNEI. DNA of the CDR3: TGTGCCAGCAGGGATTTTGGGGGGAAGGGACAGCCCCAGCATTTT. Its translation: CASRDFGGKGQPQHF.

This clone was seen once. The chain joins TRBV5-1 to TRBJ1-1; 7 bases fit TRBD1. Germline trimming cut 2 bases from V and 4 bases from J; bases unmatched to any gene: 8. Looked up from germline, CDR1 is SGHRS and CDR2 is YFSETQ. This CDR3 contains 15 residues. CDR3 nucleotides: TGCGCCAGCAGCTTTGGTGACAGGGTGAGCACTGAAGCTTTCTTT. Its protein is CASSFGDRVSTEAFF.